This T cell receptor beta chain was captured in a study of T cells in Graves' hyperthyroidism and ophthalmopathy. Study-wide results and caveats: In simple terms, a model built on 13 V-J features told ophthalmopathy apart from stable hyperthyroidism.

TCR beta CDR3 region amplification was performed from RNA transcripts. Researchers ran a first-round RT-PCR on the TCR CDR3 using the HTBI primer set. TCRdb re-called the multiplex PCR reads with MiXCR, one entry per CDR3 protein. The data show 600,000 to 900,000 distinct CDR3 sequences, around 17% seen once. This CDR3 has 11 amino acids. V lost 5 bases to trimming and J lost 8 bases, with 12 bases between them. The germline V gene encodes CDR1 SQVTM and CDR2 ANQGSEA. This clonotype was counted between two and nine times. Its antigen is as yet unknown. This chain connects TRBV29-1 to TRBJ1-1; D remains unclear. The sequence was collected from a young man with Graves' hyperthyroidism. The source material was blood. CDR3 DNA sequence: TGCAGCGTTAACCCCCACGGGGAAGCTTTCTTT. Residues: CSVNPHGEAFF.